These 9 T cell receptor beta chains were sequenced from one sample in a study of cytomegalovirus exposure and HLA in healthy donors. The PCR ran on 60 Vbeta and 13 Jbeta primers. Measured with immunoSEQ multiplex PCR; TCRdb has only the in-frame clones, and not every one. The top ten clones hold around 4% of a sample with 200,000 or so clones, around 73% of them seen once. The sequencing input was PBMCs. All receptors come from a male donor in good health and CMV-seronegative.

This chain joins TRBV2 and TRBJ2-7; 10 bases align to TRBD1. The CDR3 runs to 12 residues. CDR1 and CDR2 (germline): SNHLY, FYNNEI. V lost 9 bases, J lost 3 bases, and 2 bases stayed unmatched. The CDR3 is CARGTGVYEQYF. CDR3 nucleotide sequence: TGTGCCAGGGGGACAGGGGTCTACGAGCAGTACTTC.

The chain employs TRBV30 and TRBJ2-5; D possibly corresponds to TRBD1 (5 bases). Germline loops: CDR1 GTSNPN, CDR2 SVGIG (reference sequence). This CDR3 has 14 residues. The ends were cut back, 0 bases at V and 2 bases at J, with 10 bases in the middle. Here the CDR3 DNA reads TGTGCCTGGAGTGTACTGAACAGGCAAGAGACCCAGTACTTC. Translated: CAWSVLNRQETQYF. Complete variable domain (other parts from reference TRBV30 and TRBJ2-5): SQTIHQWPATLVQPVGSPLSLECTVEGTSNPNLYWYRQAAGRGLQLLFYSVGIGQISSEVPQNLSASRPQDRQFILSSKKLLLSDSGFYLCAWSVLNRQETQYFGPGTRLLVL.

The J gene is TRBJ2-1, the V gene TRBV5-1, with D perhaps matching TRBD1 (5 bases). Trimming pared 0 bases from V and 5 bases from J, leaving 15 bases between. The CDR3 runs 16 residues. Looked up from germline, CDR1 is SGHRS and CDR2 is YFSETQ. The CDR3 sequence: CASSLAGQGAHNEQFF. For the CDR3, the DNA is TGCGCCAGCAGCTTGGCCGGGCAGGGCGCCCACAATGAGCAGTTCTTC.

The V call is TRBV6-4, the J call TRBJ1-2; 7 nucleotides align to TRBD1. The V segment lost 6 bases and the J segment 5 bases; nucleotides outside the gene matches: 12. Germline loops: CDR1 MRHNA, CDR2 SNTAGT. This CDR3 spans 15 amino acids. In nucleotides, the CDR3 is TGTGCCAGCAGGGTGAAGGGACAGTCGGATTATGGCTACACCTTC. Translating gives CASRVKGQSDYGYTF.

The gene calls are TRBV27 and TRBJ2-7; 13 positions match TRBD2. Trimming cost V 5 bases and J 1 base; bases outside gene matches: 5. CDR3 length: 16 amino acids. Germline values: CDR1 MNHEY, CDR2 SMNVEV (reference sequence). CDR3 in amino acids: CASSATSGRVSYEQYF. DNA for the CDR3: TGTGCCAGCAGTGCAACTAGCGGGAGGGTGTCCTACGAGCAGTACTTC.

V usage is TRBV28 and J usage is TRBJ2-7; D possibly corresponds to TRBD2 (5 bases). Germline CDR1 is MDHEN and CDR2 is SYDVKM. The CDR3 covers 12 residues. V lost 9 bases, J lost 3 bases, and 12 bases lay in between. For the CDR3, the DNA is TGTGCCAGTACTGGACTCAACTACGAGCAGTACTTC. This translates into CASTGLNYEQYF.

This clone was observed a few times. CDR3 DNA: TGTGCCAGAAGCCCGCAATTACGGGAGAAGGACACTGAAGCTTTCTTT. Translated, it gives CARSPQLREKDTEAFF. The chain links TRBV5-3 to TRBJ1-1; D call uncertain. TRBV5-3 is an ORF, and what it does is uncertain. This CDR3 has 16 amino acids. V was trimmed by 4 bases and J by 3 bases, leaving 19 bases between them.

The chain joins TRBV9 to TRBJ2-7; no reliable D call. Germline V lookup: CDR1 SGDLS, CDR2 YYNGEE. This CDR3 contains 14 residues. V lost 0 bases and J 5 bases, leaving 12 bases between the germline ends. The CDR3 bases are TGTGCCAGCAGCGTAGTGTCTGGGCAGGACGAGCAGTACTTC. Residues: CASSVVSGQDEQYF.

This sequence joins TRBV9 and TRBJ2-7; 7 positions agree with TRBD2. V lost 4 bases and J lost 3; bases outside the gene matches: 10. The CDR3 has 15 residues. The V gene's germline CDR1 is SGDLS and CDR2 YYNGEE. CDR3 coding DNA: TGTGCCAGCAGCCCAGCGGGGACCTTAGGCTACGAGCAGTACTTC. Protein product: CASSPAGTLGYEQYF. The whole variable domain, filled in from reference TRBV9 and TRBJ2-7, reads DSGVTQTPKHLITATGQRVTLRCSPRSGDLSVYWYQQSLDQGLQFLIQYYNGEERAKGNILERFSAQQFPDLHSELNLSSLELGDSALYFCASSPAGTLGYEQYFGPGTRLTVT.